These 29 T cell receptor beta chains came from one sample sequenced in a study of post-analysis software for immune sequencing data. Regarding the study as a whole: In patients, TRBV5-6, TRBV5-1 and TRBV20-1 belonged to four or five TRBV segments found more frequently than in controls.

Which antigens these TCRs recognize remains unknown. Incorporated into the TCR beta cDNA libraries were unique molecular identifiers, which served to reduce PCR and sequencing biases. A single record per CDR3 protein comes from TCRdb applying MiXCR to the PCR reads. The profile shows over 250,000 distinct CDR3 sequences, 35% to 40% of them singletons. Sequencing input: blood. The receptors stem from a girl aged 10-17 years with multiple sclerosis.

This clonotype was seen at least ten times. The chain joins TRBV3-1 to TRBJ2-6; tentatively, D is TRBD2 (5 bases). Trimming took off 6 bases at V and 0 bases at J, with 9 bases between the two ends. Germline CDR1 is LGHDT and CDR2 is YNNKEL (reference sequence). The CDR3 sequence is 15 residues long. In nucleotides, the CDR3 is TGTGCCAGCAGGCGGGCCTCCTCTGGGGCCAACGTCCTGACTTTC. This sequence encodes CASRRASSGANVLTF.

At least ten counts were recorded for this clonotype. The rearrangement links TRBV9 to TRBJ2-6, with 8 nucleotides matching TRBD2. Trimming took 4 bases from V and 2 from J; bases not matched to a gene: 14. This CDR3 contains 19 residues. Per germline, CDR1 SGDLS and CDR2 YYNGEE. CDR3 DNA: TGTGCCAGCAGCATAGAGGCGGGAGGACCCTTTACTGGGGCCAACGTCCTGACTTTC. Protein sequence: CASSIEAGGPFTGANVLTF.

Concerning this clonotype: A much larger clonotype is one base distant, so this may be a read error. The chain recombines TRBV4-2 with TRBJ1-2, with 9 bases matching TRBD1. V trimming: 1 base; J trimming: 6 bases; junction bases outside the gene matches: 6. CDR3 length: 15 amino acids. Germline CDR1 is LGHNA and CDR2 is YNFKEQ. The CDR3 bases are TGTGCCAGCAGCCAAGTGGGGACAGGGAAGGATGGCTACACCTTC. It is translated as CASSQVGTGKDGYTF.

This clonotype was seen more than once but under ten times. With a much larger clone just one base away, this may be a read error. This chain uses TRBV5-1 with TRBJ1-2; D perhaps matches TRBD1 (5 bases). The CDR3 is made up of 13 amino acids. Germline V CDR1 and CDR2: SGHRS, YFSETQ. CDR3: CAGSLAGRYGYTF. The CDR3 DNA is TGCGCCGGCAGCTTGGCGGGACGCTATGGCTACACCTTC. Full variable domain (rest looked up from reference TRBV5-1 and TRBJ1-2): KAGVTQTPRYLIKTRGQQVTLSCSPISGHRSVSWYQQTPGQGLQFLFEYFSETQRNKGNFPGRFSGRQFSNSRSEMNVSTLELGDSALYLCAGSLAGRYGYTFGSGTRLTVV.

Concerning this clonotype: A read error may be the cause here, since a much bigger clone is one base away. The chain uses TRBV12-3 or TRBV12-4 and TRBJ2-3; tentatively, D is TRBD1 (6 bases). This CDR3 has 16 residues. Trimming took 6 bases from V and 8 from J, leaving 24 bases between them. CDR3 nucleotides: TGTGCCAGCAGCCAAAAGGGGGTCCCTGGCGCAGGTACGCAGTATTTT. Its translation is CASSQKGVPGAGTQYF.

This clonotype occurred a few times. The chain uses TRBV20-1 and TRBJ2-5; 9 bases align to TRBD2. Germline V gene data show CDR1 as DFQATT and CDR2 as SNEGSKA (reference sequence). J gave up 0 bases and V 1 base, and 6 bases lay outside the gene matches. CDR3 length: 16 residues. CDR3 in amino acids: CSARGASGEYQETQYF. The CDR3 bases are TGCAGTGCTAGAGGAGCTAGCGGGGAGTACCAAGAGACCCAGTACTTC.

The V and J genes are TRBV20-1 and TRBJ2-3, with a tentative D call TRBD2 (6 bases). The CDR3 contains 16 residues. Trimming pared 4 bases from V and 0 bases from J, leaving 17 bases between. CDR1 DFQATT and CDR2 SNEGSKA come from the germline V gene (reference sequence). CDR3 region: CSATPFGLSSTDTQYF. The CDR3 DNA follows: TGCAGTGCTACCCCGTTTGGACTATCTAGCACAGATACGCAGTATTTT.

This clonotype has at least ten counts. The V gene is TRBV21-1, the J gene TRBJ2-6; whether TRBD1, the table's D call, matches the DNA was not checked. TRBV21-1 corresponds to a pseudogene. The CDR3 sequence is 17 residues long. This CDR3 reads CASSTDRGPSGANVLTF. DNA of the CDR3: TGTGCCAGCAGCACGGACAGGGGCCCCTCTGGGGCCAACGTCCTGACTTTC.

This clonotype was seen a handful of times. The rearrangement joins TRBV27 to TRBJ2-6; no definite D call. This CDR3 region has 15 residues. The V end lost 7 bases, the J end lost 2 bases, and 12 bases lay between the germline ends. The germline CDR1 and CDR2 sequences are MNHEY and SMNVEV (reference sequence). This chain's CDR3 is CASKIQAAGANVLTF. CDR3 bases: TGTGCCAGCAAAATACAAGCTGCTGGGGCCAACGTCCTGACTTTC.

The chain links TRBV4-1 to TRBJ2-1; tentatively, D is TRBD1 or TRBD2 (5 bases each). The CDR3 is 15 amino acids. Per the germline V gene, CDR1 is MGHRA and CDR2 is YSYEKL. V lost 5 bases, J lost 1 base, and 12 bases lay in between. CDR3 loop: CASSDGGGSYNEQFF. As DNA, the CDR3 is TGCGCCAGCAGCGATGGGGGTGGGTCCTACAATGAGCAGTTCTTC.

This clonotype occurred many times. V usage is TRBV4-1 and J usage is TRBJ2-7, with 7 bases that match TRBD1. The CDR3 covers 15 residues. Losses at the gene ends were 3 bases for V and 0 bases for J; bases not matched to a gene: 5. The germline V gene has CDR1 MGHRA and CDR2 YSYEKL. The CDR3 reads CASSQDRTSSYEQYF. The DNA for the CDR3 is TGCGCCAGCAGCCAGGACAGGACGAGCTCCTACGAGCAGTACTTC.

Details on this clonotype: A single base separates this from a much larger clone, so it may be a read error. The chain is built from TRBV29-1 and TRBJ1-1; D gene ambiguous. This CDR3 region has 12 residues. Germline CDR1 SQVTM, CDR2 ANQGSEA. The CDR3 is CSAADGNTVAFF. CDR3 coding DNA: TGCAGCGCCGCGGACGGAAACACTGTAGCTTTCTTT. The full variable domain, its missing parts supplied by reference TRBV29-1 and TRBJ1-1, is SAVISQKPSRDICQRGTSLTIQCQVDSQVTMMFWYRQQPGQSLTLIATANQGSEATYESGFVIDKFPISRPNLTFSTLTVSNMSPEDSSIYLCSAADGNTVAFFGQGTRLTVV.

This clonotype came up a few times. The V and J genes are TRBV6-1 and TRBJ1-1; D is uncertain. Germline V CDR1 and CDR2: MNHNS, SASEGT. Trimming took 1 base from V and 10 from J, leaving 13 bases between them. This CDR3 has 13 amino acids. CDR3 DNA sequence: TGTGCCAGCAGTGAAGAGGGCGGGTCTGGAGCTTTCTTT. Translated: CASSEEGGSGAFF.

Note on this clonotype: Just one base apart from a much larger clone, this may be a read error. V is TRBV24-1 and J is TRBJ2-1; D gene unclear. This CDR3 region has 15 residues. Trimming took off 5 bases at V and 5 bases at J, with 15 bases between the two ends. The V gene's germline CDR1 is KGHDR and CDR2 SFDVKD. The CDR3 DNA follows: TGTGCCACCAGTGGTTGGGGAAGGATGGACAATGAGCAGTTCTTC. This sequence encodes CATSGWGRMDNEQFF.

The chain is built from TRBV27 and TRBJ2-4; 8 bases agree with TRBD1. The CDR3 length is 17 residues. The J segment lost 0 bases and the V segment lost 4 bases, leaving 8 bases of the junction unmatched. In germline, CDR1 is MNHEY, CDR2 SMNVEV (reference sequence). This CDR3 reads CASSSRSRGLAKNIQYF. The CDR3 bases are TGTGCCAGCAGTTCAAGGTCCAGGGGGCTAGCCAAAAACATTCAGTACTTC.

This CDR3 is CSGSGGSSYNEQFF. The DNA for the CDR3 is TGCAGCGGGAGCGGGGGGAGCTCCTACAATGAGCAGTTCTTC. The rearrangement links TRBV29-1 to TRBJ2-1; 9 positions match TRBD2. CDR3 length: 14 amino acids. The V and J ends lost 7 bases and 0 bases, in that order; junction bases with no gene match: 4. Germline lookup yields CDR1 SQVTM and CDR2 ANQGSEA.

In its sample, this clonotype was seen a few times. This chain links TRBV3-1 with TRBJ2-2; D is possibly TRBD2 (5 bases). This CDR3 region has 14 residues. V lost 6 bases and J 4 bases, leaving 12 bases between the germline ends. Germline lookup yields CDR1 LGHDT and CDR2 YNNKEL (reference sequence). CDR3 in amino acids: CASSLKSGTGELFF. The DNA for the CDR3 is TGTGCCAGCAGTCTGAAAAGCGGCACCGGGGAGCTGTTTTTT.

This clonotype occurred many times. The genes are TRBV9 and TRBJ2-7; the match to TRBD2 covers 7 bases. Trimming cost V 8 bases and J 6 bases; bases outside gene matches: 8. CDR1 and CDR2 (germline): SGDLS, YYNGEE. This CDR3 is built from 12 residues. The CDR3 sequence: CASTAGDSEQYF. DNA for the CDR3: TGTGCCAGTACGGCGGGGGATTCCGAGCAGTACTTC.

Points on this clonotype: A single base separates this from a much larger clone, so it may be a read error. This CDR3 reads CASREGLHNEQYF. The CDR3 DNA reads as TGTGCCAGCAGGGAGGGACTGCACAATGAGCAGTACTTC. This chain joins TRBV12-3 or TRBV12-4 and TRBJ2-4, with TRBD2 as a possible D gene (6 bases). Trimming took 6 bases from V and 13 from J, leaving 19 bases between them. This CDR3 region has 13 residues.

CDR3 in DNA: TGTGCCAGCAGCTTACAGACAGGGCCTAGCTCCTACAATGAGCAGTTCTTC. Amino acids: CASSLQTGPSSYNEQFF. The gene calls are TRBV9 and TRBJ2-1, with TRBD1 identical over 7 bases. The CDR3 runs to 17 residues. J was trimmed by 0 bases and V by 4 bases; bases with no gene match: 10. Germline values: CDR1 SGDLS, CDR2 YYNGEE.

Notes on this clonotype: Germline and junction disagree at one end, which may indicate a read error. The CDR3 is CSVDSYRQFGYAF. The DNA of the CDR3 is TGCAGCGTTGACTCTTACAGGCAATTCGGCTACGCCTTC. The genes are TRBV29-1 and TRBJ1-2; D is possibly TRBD1 (5 bases). CDR1 SQVTM and CDR2 ANQGSEA come from the germline V gene. The CDR3 covers 13 residues.

Comment on this clonotype: This could be a read error, since a much larger clone is one nucleotide away. The rearrangement uses TRBV5-1 and TRBJ2-5; possibly TRBD2 for D (6 bases). The CDR3 runs to 14 residues. Germline lookup yields CDR1 SGHRS and CDR2 YFSETQ. Trimming removed 3 bases from V and 4 bases from J, with 13 bases in between. CDR3 loop: CASSWGLPGETQYF. CDR3 DNA: TGCGCCAGCAGCTGGGGACTGCCGGGAGAGACCCAGTACTTC.

This clonotype came up many times. This chain uses TRBV28 with TRBJ2-7; D perhaps matches TRBD2 (7 bases). This CDR3 is 16 amino acids long. Germline V gene data show CDR1 as MDHEN and CDR2 as SYDVKM. V was pared by 7 bases and J by 2 bases, with 21 bases between. Here the CDR3 DNA reads TGTGCCAGCAACTCCCCGGGGGGCGGGAAGCCCTACGAGCAGTACTTC. Its translation: CASNSPGGGKPYEQYF.

This clonotype was seen more than once but under ten times. It may be a read error: a sequence one base away is much more abundant. The chain recombines TRBV7-9 with TRBJ2-1; 7 nucleotides line up with TRBD2. Germline CDR1 is SEHNR and CDR2 is FQNEAQ (reference sequence). The CDR3 is 19 residues long. The DNA of the CDR3 is TGTGCCGGCAGCTTATCTCTAGCGGTCTGGGTCGACTCCTACAATGAGCAGTTCTTC. This sequence encodes CAGSLSLAVWVDSYNEQFF.

With regard to this clonotype: Just one base apart from a much larger clone, this may be a read error. The V call is TRBV29-1, the J call TRBJ1-2; D uncertain. Germline loops: CDR1 SQVTM, CDR2 ANQGSEA. This CDR3 is 12 amino acids long. The V end was cut by 4 bases, the J end by 8 bases, with 14 bases between. The CDR3 reads CSVGGGSGGYTF. The CDR3, as DNA: TGCAGCGTTGGAGGAGGGTCCGGGGGCTACACCTTC.

Concerning this clonotype: A read error may explain this, as a much larger clone is one base away. The rearrangement uses TRBV7-9 and TRBJ1-2; TRBD1 matches at 10 bases. The CDR3 loop spans 14 amino acids. Germline V CDR1 and CDR2: SEHNR, FQNEAQ (reference sequence). CDR3 in amino acids: CTSSTGQGNYGYTF. The CDR3 DNA sequence: TGTACCAGCAGCACGGGACAGGGGAACTATGGCTACACCTTC. Full variable domain (outside the CDR3, taken from reference TRBV7-9 and TRBJ1-2): DTGVSQNPRHKITKRGQNVTFRCDPISEHNRLYWYRQTLGQGPEFLTYFQNEAQLEKSRLLSDRFSAERPKGSFSTLEIQRTEQGDSAMYLCTSSTGQGNYGYTFGSGTRLTVV.

Worth noting for this clonotype: The CDR3 end shows no conserved phenylalanine or tryptophan, and so a read error is likely. The chain couples TRBV29-1 to TRBJ2-2; D remains unclear. This CDR3 is built from 14 residues. In germline, CDR1 is SQVTM, CDR2 ANQGSEA. Trimming removed 4 bases at V and 3 bases at J, with 12 bases between. The DNA of the CDR3 is TGCAGCGTTGGAGGTTCCCATTACACCGGGGAGCTGTTTTTG. Translating it yields CSVGGSHYTGELFL.

The rearrangement joins TRBV6-6 to TRBJ2-1; 11 nucleotides line up with TRBD2. This CDR3 has 17 amino acids. With V trimmed by 7 bases and J by 8 bases, 16 bases remained unmatched. Looked up from germline, CDR1 is MNHNY and CDR2 is SVGAGI (reference sequence). The chain's CDR3 is CASTSFHSGGAKDEQFF. As DNA, the CDR3 is TGTGCCAGCACGTCTTTTCATAGCGGGGGGGCCAAAGATGAGCAGTTCTTC.

This clonotype was seen a handful of times. The rearrangement joins TRBV2 to TRBJ1-6; weak D call: TRBD1 (6 bases). The CDR3 runs to 17 residues. Trimming took 6 bases from V and 7 from J, leaving 22 bases between them. CDR1 and CDR2 (germline): SNHLY, FYNNEI. The chain's CDR3 is CASRAGGLEVANSPLHF. The CDR3 DNA sequence: TGTGCCAGCAGGGCCGGGGGCCTGGAGGTGGCAAATTCACCCCTCCACTTT.